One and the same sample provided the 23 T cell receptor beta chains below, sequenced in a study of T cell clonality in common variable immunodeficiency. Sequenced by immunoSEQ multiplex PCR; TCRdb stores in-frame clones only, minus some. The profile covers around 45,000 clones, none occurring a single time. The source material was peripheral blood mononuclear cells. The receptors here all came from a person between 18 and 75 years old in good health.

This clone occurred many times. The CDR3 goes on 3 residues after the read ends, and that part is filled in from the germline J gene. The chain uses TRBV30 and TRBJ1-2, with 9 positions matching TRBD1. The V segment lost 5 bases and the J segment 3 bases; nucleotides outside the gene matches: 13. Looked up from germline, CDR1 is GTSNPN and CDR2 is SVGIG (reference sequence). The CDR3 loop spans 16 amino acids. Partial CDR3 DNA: TGTGCCTGGGGTTTCCGGGACAGGGATTATTACTATGGC. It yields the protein CAWGFRDRDYYYG. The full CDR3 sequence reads CAWGFRDRDYYYGYTF.

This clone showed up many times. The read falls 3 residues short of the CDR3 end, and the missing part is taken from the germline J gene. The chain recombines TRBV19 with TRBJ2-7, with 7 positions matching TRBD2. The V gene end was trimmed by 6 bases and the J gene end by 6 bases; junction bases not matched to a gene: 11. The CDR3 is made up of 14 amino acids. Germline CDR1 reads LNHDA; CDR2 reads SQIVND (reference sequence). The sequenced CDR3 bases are TGTGCCAGTAGCACCTTTCGGGGGGTTTTCGAG. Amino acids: CASSTFRGVFE. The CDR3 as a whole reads CASSTFRGVFEQYF.

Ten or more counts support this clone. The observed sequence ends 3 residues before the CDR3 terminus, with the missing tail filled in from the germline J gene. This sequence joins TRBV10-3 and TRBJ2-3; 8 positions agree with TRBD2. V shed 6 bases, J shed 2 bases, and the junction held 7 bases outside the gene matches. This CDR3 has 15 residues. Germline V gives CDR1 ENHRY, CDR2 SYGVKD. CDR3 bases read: TGTGCCATCAGGAAAGAAGCGGGAGTCACAGATACG. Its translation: CAIRKEAGVTDT. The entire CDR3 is CAIRKEAGVTDTQYF.

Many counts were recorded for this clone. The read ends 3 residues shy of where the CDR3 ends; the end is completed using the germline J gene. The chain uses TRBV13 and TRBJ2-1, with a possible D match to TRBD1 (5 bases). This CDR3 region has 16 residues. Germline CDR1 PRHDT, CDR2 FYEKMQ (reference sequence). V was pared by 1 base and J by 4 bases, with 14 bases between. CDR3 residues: CASSLADWGPYNEQFF. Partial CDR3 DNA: TGTGCCAGCAGCTTAGCCGACTGGGGCCCTTACAATGAG.

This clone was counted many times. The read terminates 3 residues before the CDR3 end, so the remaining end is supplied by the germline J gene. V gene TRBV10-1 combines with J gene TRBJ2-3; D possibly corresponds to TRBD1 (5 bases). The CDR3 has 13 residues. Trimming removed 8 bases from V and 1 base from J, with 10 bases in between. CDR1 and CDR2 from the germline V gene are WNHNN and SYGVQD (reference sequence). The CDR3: CASGETGTDTQYF. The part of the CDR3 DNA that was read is TGCGCCAGCGGAGAGACAGGCACAGATACG.

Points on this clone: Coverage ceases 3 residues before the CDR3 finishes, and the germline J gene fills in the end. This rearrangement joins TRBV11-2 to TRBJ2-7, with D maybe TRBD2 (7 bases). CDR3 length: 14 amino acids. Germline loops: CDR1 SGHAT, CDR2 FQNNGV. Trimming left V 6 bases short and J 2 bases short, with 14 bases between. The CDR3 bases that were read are TGTGCCAGCAGTGTTGCGGGGGCCGCCTACGAG. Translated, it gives CASSVAGAAYE. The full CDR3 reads CASSVAGAAYEQYF.

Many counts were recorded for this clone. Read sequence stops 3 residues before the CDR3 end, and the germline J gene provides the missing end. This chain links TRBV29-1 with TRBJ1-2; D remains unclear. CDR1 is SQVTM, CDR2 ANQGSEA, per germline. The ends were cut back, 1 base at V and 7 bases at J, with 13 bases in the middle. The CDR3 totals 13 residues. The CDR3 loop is CSVEAIAGGGYTF. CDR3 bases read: TGCAGCGTTGAAGCAATTGCGGGAGGTGGC. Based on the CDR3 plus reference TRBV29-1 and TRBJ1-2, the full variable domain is SAVISQKPSRDICQRGTSLTIQCQVDSQVTMMFWYRQQPGQSLTLIATANQGSEATYESGFVIDKFPISRPNLTFSTLTVSNMSPEDSSIYLCSVEAIAGGGYTFGSGTRLTVV.

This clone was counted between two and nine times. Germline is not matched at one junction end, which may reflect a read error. The CDR3 DNA, read in part, is TGTGCCAGCCGTTACGGGACAGGGGAGAGCTATGGC. Protein sequence: CASRYGTGESYG. From start to end, the CDR3 is CASRYGTGESYGYTF. This rearrangement joins TRBV6-2 or TRBV6-3 to TRBJ1-2; 10 nucleotides match TRBD1. The CDR3 goes on 3 residues after the read ends, and that part is filled in from the germline J gene. Germline V lookup: CDR1 MNHEY, CDR2 SVGEGT. This CDR3 is built from 15 residues.

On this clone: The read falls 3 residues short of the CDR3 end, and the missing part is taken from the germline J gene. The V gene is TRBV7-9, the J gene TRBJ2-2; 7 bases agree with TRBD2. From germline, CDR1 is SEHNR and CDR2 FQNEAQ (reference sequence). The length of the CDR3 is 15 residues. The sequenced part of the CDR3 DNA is TGTGCCAGCAGCTTAGATGGGGGGGATAATGAAAAG. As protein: CASSLDGGDNEK. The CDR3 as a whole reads CASSLDGGDNEKLFF. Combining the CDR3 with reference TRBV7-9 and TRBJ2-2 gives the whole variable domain DTGVSQNPRHKITKRGQNVTFRCDPISEHNRLYWYRQTLGQGPEFLTYFQNEAQLEKSRLLSDRFSAERPKGSFSTLEIQRTEQGDSAMYLCASSLDGGDNEKLFFGEGSRLTVL.

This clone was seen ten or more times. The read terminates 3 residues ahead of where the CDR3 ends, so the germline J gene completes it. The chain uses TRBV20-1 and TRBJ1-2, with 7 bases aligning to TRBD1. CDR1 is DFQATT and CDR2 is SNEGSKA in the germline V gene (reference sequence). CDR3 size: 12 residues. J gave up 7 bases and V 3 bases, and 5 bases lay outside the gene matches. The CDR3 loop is CSASTGEVGYTF. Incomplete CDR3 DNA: TGCAGTGCTAGCACAGGGGAGGTTGGC.

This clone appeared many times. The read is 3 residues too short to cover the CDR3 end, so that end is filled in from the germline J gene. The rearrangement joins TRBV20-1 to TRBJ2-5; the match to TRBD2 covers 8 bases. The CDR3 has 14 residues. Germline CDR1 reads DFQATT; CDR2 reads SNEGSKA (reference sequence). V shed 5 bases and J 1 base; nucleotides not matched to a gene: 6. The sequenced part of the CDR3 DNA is TGCAGTGCTCGACCGCGGGGGGTCCAAGAGACC. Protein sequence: CSARPRGVQET. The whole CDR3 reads CSARPRGVQETQYF.

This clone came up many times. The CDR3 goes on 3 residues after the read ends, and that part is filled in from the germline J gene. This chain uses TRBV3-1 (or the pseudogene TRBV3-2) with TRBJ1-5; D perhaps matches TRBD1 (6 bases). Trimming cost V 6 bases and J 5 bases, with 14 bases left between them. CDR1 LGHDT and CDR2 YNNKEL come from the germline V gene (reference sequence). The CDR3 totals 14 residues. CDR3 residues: CASSHRGGDQPQHF. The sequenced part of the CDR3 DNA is TGTGCCAGCAGTCACCGGGGGGGCGATCAGCCC.

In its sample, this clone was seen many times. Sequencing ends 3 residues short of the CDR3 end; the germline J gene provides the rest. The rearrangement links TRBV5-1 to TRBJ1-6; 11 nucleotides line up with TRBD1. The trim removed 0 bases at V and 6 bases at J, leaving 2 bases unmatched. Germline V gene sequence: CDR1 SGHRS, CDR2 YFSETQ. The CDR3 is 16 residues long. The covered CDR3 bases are TGCGCCAGCAGCTTGGCCGGGACAGGGGGTAATTCACCC. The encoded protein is CASSLAGTGGNSP. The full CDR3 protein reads CASSLAGTGGNSPLHF.

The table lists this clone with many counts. The sequenced part of the CDR3 DNA is TGTGCCAGCAGTGAAGTTACAGGGGTCTACAATGAG. It is translated as CASSEVTGVYNE. The CDR3 in its entirety is CASSEVTGVYNEQFF. The chain recombines TRBV2 with TRBJ2-1; 7 bases are shared with TRBD1. The read halts 3 residues ahead of the CDR3 end, with the missing end drawn from the germline J gene. The CDR3 totals 15 residues. V gave up 1 base and J gave up 3 bases; unmatched junction bases: 3. The germline CDR1 and CDR2 sequences are SNHLY and FYNNEI.

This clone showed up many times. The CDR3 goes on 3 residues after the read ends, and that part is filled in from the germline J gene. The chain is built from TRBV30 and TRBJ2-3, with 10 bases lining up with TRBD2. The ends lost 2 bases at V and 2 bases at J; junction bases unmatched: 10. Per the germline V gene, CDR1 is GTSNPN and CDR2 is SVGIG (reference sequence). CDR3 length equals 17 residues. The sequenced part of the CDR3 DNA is TGTGCCTGGAGTCACCCTCAGCGGGGGGGCGTCACAGATACG. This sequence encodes CAWSHPQRGGVTDT. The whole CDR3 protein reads CAWSHPQRGGVTDTQYF.

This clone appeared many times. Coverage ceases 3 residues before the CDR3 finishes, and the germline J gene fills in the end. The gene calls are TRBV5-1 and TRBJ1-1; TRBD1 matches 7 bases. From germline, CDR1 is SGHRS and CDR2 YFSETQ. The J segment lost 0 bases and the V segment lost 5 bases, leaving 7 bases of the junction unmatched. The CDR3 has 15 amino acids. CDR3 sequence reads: CASSETGTVNTEAFF. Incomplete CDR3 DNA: TGCGCCAGCAGTGAAACCGGGACAGTGAACACTGAA.

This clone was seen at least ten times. The sequenced CDR3 bases are TGTGCCAGCAGCTTAGCCAGAGACTACGAG. This translates into CASSLARDYE. The entire CDR3 protein reads CASSLARDYEQYF. The chain is built from TRBV13 and TRBJ2-7, with no clear D. The read ends 3 residues before the CDR3 terminus; that terminus is restored from the germline J gene. This CDR3 is 13 amino acids long. Per germline, CDR1 PRHDT and CDR2 FYEKMQ (reference sequence). V lost 1 base and J lost 3, with 7 bases in between.

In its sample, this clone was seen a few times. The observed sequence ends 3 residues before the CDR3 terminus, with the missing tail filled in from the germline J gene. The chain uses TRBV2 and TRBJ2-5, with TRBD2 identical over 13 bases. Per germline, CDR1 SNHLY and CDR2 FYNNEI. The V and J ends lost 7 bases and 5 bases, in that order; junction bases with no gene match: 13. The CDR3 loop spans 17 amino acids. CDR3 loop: CASISSRTSGGGETQYF. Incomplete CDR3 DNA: TGTGCCAGCATTTCTTCCCGGACTAGCGGGGGTGGTGAGACC.

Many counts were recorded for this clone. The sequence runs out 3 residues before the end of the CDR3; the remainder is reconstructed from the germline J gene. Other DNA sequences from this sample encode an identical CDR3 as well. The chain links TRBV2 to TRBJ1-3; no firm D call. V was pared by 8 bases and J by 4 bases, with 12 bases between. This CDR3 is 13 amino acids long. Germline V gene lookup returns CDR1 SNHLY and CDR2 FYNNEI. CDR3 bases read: TGTGCCAGCCGGGGAGGTGAAGGAAACACC. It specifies CASRGGEGNT. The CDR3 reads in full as CASRGGEGNTIYF.

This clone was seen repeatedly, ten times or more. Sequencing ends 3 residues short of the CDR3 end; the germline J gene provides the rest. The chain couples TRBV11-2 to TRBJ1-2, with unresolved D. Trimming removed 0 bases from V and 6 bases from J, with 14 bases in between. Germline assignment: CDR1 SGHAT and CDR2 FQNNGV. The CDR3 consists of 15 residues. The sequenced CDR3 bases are TGTGCCAGCAGCTTAGATCTCAGGCCATTCGATGGC. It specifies CASSLDLRPFDG. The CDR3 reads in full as CASSLDLRPFDGYTF.

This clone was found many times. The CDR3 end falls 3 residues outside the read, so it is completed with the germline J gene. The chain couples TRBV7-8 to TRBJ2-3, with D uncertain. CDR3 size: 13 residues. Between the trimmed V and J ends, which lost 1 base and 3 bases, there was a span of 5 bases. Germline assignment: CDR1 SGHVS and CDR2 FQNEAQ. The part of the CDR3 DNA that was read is TGTGCCAGCAGCTTAGACCTAACAGATACG. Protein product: CASSLDLTDT. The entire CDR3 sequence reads CASSLDLTDTQYF.

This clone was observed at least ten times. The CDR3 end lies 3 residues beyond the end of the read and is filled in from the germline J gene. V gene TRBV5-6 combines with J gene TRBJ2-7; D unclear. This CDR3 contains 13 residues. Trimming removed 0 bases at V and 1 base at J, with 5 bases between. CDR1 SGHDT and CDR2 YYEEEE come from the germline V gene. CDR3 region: CASSLAQSYEQYF. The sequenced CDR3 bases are TGTGCCAGCAGCTTGGCCCAGTCCTACGAG.

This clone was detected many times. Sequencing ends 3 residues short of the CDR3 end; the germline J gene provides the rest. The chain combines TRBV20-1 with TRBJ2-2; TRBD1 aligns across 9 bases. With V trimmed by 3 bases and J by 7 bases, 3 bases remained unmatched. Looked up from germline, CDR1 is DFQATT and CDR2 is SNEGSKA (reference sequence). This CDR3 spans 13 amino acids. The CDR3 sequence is CSASRTGVGELFF. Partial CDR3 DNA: TGCAGTGCTAGCAGGACAGGGGTCGGGGAG.